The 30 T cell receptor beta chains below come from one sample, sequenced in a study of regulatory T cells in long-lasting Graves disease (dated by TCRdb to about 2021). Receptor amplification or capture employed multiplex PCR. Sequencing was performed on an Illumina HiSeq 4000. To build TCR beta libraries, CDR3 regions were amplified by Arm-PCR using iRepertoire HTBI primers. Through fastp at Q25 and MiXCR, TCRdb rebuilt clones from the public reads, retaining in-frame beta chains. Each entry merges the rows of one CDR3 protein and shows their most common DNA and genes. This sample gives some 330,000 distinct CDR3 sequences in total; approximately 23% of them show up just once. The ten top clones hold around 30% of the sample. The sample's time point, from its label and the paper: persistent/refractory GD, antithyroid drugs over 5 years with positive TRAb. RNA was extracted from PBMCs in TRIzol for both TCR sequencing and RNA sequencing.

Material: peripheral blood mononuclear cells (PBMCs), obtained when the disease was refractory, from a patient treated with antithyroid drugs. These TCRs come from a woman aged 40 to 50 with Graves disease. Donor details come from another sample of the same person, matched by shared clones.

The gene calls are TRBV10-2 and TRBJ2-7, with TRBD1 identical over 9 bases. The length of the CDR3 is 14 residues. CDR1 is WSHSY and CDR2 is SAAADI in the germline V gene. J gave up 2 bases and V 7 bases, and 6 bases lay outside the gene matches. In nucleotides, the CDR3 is TGCGCCAGCAACTCCGGGACAGGGACCTACGAGCAGTACTTC. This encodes CASNSGTGTYEQYF.

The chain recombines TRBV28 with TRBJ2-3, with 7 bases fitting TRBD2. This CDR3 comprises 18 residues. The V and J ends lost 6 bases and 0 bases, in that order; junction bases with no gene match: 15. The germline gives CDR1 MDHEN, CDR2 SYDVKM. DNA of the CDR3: TGTGCCAGCAGATGGGGGGGAGGGCCCCGAACTAGCACAGATACGCAGTATTTT. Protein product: CASRWGGGPRTSTDTQYF.

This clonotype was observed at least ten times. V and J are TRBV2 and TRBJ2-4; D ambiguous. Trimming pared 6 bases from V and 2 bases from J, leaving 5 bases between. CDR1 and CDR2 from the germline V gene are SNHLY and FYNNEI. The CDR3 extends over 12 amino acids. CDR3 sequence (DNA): TGTGCCAGCAGCAGGACCAAAAACATTCAGTACTTC. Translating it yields CASSRTKNIQYF.

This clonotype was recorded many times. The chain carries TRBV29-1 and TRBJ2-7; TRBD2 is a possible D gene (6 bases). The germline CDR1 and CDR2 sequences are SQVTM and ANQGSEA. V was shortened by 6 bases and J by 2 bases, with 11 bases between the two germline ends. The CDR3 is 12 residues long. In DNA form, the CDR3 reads TGCAGCGTCGGGACTGTGACCTACGAGCAGTACTTC. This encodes CSVGTVTYEQYF.

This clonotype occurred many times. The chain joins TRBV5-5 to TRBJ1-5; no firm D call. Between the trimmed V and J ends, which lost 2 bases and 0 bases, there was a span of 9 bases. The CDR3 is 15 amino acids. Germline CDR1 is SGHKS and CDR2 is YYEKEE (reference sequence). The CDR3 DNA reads TGTGCCAGCAGCTTCTTCGGGGATAGCAATCAGCCCCAGCATTTT. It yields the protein CASSFFGDSNQPQHF.

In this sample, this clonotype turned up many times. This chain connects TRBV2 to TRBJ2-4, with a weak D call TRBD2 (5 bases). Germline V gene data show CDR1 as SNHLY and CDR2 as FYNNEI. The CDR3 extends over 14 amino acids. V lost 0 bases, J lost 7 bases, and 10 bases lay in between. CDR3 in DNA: TGTGCCAGCAGTGAAGCCGAGGGTAGGAACATTCAGTACTTC. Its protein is CASSEAEGRNIQYF.

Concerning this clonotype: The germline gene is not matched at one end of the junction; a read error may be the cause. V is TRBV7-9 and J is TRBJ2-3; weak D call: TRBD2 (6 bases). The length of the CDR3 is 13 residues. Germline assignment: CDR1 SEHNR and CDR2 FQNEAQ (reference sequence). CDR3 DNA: TGTGCCAGCAGCCCGGGACTCACAGGTACGCAGTATTTT. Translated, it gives CASSPGLTGTQYF.

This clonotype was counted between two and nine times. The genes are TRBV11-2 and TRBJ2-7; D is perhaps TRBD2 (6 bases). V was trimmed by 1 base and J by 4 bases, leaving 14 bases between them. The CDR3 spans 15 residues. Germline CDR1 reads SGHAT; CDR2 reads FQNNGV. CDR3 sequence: CASSLVGGVTYEQYF. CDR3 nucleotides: TGTGCCAGCAGCTTAGTGGGGGGAGTTACGTACGAGCAGTACTTC. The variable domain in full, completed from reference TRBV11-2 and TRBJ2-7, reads EAGVAQSPRYKIIEKRQSVAFWCNPISGHATLYWYQQILGQGPKLLIQFQNNGVVDDSQLPKDRFSAERLKGVDSTLKIQPAKLEDSAVYLCASSLVGGVTYEQYFGPGTRLTVT.

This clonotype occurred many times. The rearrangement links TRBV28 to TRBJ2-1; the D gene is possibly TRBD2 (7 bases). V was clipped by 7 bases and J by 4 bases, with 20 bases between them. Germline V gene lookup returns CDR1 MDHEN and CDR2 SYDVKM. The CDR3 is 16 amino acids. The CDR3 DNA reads TGTGCCAGCACCCCGGGACGGGGAGGGGGATACAATGAGCAGTTCTTC. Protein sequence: CASTPGRGGGYNEQFF.

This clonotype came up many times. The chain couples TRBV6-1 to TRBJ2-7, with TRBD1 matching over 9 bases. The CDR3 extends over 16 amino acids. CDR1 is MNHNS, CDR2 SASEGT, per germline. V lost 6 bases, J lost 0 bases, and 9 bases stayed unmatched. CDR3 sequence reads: CASSPRTGASSYEQYF. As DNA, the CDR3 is TGTGCCAGCAGCCCCAGGACAGGGGCAAGCTCCTACGAGCAGTACTTC.

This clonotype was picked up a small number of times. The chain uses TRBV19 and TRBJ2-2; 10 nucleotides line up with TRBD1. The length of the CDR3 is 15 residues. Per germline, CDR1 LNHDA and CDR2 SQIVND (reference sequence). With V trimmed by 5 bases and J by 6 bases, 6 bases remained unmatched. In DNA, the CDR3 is TGTGCCAGTAGTGAACTCGGGACAGGGGCCGGGGAGCTGTTTTTT. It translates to CASSELGTGAGELFF.

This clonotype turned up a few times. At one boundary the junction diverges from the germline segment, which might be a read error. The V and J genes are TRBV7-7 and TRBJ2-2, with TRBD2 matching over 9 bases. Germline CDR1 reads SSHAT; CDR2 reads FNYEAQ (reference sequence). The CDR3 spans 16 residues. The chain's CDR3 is CASSLAGALNTGELFF. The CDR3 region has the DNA TGTGCTAGCAGCTTAGCGGGAGCCCTGAACACCGGGGAGCTGTTTTTT. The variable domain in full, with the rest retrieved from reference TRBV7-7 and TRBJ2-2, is GAGVSQSPRYKVTKRGQDVTLRCDPISSHATLYWYQQALGQGPEFLTYFNYEAQPDKSGLPSDRFSAERPEGSISTLTIQRTEQRDSAMYRCASSLAGALNTGELFFGEGSRLTVL.

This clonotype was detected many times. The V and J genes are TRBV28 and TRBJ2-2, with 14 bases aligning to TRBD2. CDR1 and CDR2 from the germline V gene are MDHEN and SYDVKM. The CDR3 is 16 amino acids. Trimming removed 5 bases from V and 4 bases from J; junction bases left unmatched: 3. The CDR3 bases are TGTGCCAGCAGTCCGGGACTAGCGGGAGTCACCGGGGAGCTGTTTTTT. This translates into CASSPGLAGVTGELFF.

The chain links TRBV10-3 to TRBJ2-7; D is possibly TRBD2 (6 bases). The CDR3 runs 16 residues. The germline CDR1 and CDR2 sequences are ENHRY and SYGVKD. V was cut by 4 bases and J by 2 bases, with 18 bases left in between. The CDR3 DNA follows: TGTGCCATCAGTGGGGACTCGACAGACACGGCCTACGAGCAGTACTTC. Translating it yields CAISGDSTDTAYEQYF.

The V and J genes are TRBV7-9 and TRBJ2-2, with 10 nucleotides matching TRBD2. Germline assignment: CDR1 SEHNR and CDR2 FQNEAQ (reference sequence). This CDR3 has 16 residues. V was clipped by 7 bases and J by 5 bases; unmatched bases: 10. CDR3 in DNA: TGTGCCAGCACCCTTCGGTCTAGCGGGAGAACCGGGGAGCTGTTTTTT. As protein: CASTLRSSGRTGELFF.

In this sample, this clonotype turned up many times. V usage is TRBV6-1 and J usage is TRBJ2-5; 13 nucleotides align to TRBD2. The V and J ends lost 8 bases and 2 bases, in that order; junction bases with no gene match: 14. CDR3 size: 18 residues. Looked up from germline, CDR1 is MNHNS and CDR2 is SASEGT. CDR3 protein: CASHSGVPGLAGQETQYF. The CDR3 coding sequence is TGTGCCAGCCATTCAGGGGTACCGGGACTAGCGGGGCAAGAGACCCAGTACTTC.

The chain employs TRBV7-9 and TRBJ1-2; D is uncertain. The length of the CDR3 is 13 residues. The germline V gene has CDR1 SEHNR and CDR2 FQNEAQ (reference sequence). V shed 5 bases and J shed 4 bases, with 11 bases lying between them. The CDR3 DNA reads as TGTGCCAGCAGCCAAGGTCCCGGCTATGGCTACACCTTC. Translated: CASSQGPGYGYTF.

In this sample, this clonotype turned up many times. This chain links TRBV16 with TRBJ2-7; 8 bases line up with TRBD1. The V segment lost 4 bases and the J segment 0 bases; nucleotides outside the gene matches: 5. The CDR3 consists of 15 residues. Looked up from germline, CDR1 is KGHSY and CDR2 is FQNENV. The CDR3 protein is CASSRPGQVSYEQYF. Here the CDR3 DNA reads TGTGCCAGCAGCCGCCCGGGACAGGTCTCCTACGAGCAGTACTTC.

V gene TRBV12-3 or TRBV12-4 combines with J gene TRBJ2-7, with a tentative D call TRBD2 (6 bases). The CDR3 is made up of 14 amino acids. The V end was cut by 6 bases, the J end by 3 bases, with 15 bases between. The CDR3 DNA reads TGTGCCAGCAGCCCGGGACTTCGGATCTACGAGCAGTACTTC. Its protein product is CASSPGLRIYEQYF.

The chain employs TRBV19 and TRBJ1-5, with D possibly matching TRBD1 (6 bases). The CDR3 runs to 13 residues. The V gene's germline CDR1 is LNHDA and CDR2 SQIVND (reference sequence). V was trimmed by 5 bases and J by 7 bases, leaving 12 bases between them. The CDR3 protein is CASSWGARQPQHF. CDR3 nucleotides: TGTGCCAGTAGTTGGGGGGCTCGACAGCCCCAGCATTTT.

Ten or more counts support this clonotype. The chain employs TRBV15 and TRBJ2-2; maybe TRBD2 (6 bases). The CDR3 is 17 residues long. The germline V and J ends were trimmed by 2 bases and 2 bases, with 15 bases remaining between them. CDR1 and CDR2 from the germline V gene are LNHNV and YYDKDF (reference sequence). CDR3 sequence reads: CATSRSSVTINTGELFF. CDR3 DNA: TGTGCCACCAGCAGATCTAGCGTCACTATCAACACCGGGGAGCTGTTTTTT. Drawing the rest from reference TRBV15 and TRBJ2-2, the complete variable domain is DAMVIQNPRYQVTQFGKPVTLSCSQTLNHNVMYWYQQKSSQAPKLLFHYYDKDFNNEADTPDNFQSRRPNTSFCFLDIRSPGLGDTAMYLCATSRSSVTINTGELFFGEGSRLTVL.

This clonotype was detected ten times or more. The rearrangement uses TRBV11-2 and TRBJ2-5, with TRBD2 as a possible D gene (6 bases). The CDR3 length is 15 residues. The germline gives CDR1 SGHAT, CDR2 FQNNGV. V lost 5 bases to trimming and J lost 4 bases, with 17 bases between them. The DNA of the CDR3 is TGTGCCAGCAGCGAAAGGAGGAGGGGACGAGAGACCCAGTACTTC. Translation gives CASSERRRGRETQYF.

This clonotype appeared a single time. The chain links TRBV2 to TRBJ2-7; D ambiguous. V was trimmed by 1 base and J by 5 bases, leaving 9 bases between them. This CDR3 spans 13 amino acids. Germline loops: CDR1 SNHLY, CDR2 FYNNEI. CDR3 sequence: CASSEGRIHEQYF. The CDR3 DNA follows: TGTGCCAGCAGTGAAGGTAGGATCCACGAGCAGTACTTC.

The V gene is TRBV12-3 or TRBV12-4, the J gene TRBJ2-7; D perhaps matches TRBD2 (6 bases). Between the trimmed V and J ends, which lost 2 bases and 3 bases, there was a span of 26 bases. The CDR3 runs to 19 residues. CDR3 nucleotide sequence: TGTGCCAGCAGTTTAATTTGGATATCCGGGACTCGATCATTCTACGAGCAGTACTTC. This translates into CASSLIWISGTRSFYEQYF.

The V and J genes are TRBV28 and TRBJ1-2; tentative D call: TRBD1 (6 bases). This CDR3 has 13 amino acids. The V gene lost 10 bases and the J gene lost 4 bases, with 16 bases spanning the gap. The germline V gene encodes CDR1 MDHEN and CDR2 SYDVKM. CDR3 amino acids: CATIQQGPYGYTF. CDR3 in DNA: TGTGCCACCATCCAACAGGGACCCTATGGCTACACCTTC.

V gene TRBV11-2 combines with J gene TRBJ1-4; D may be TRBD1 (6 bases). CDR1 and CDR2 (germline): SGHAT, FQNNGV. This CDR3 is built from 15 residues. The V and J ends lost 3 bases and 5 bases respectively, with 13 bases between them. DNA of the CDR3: TGTGCCAGCAGCTTGTTAGGGGGGGGAAATGAAAAACTGTTTTTT. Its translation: CASSLLGGGNEKLFF.

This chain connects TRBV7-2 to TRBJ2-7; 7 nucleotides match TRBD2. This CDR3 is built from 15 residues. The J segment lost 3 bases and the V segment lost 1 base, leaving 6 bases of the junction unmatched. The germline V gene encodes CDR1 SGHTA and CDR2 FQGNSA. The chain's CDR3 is CASSLGDYSGYEQYF. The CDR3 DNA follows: TGTGCCAGCAGCTTAGGGGACTATTCGGGCTACGAGCAGTACTTC.

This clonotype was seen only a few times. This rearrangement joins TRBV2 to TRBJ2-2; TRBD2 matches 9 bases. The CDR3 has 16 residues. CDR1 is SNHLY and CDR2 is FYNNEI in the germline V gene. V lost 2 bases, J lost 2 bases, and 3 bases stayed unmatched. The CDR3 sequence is CASSERGGENTGELFF. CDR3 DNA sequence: TGTGCCAGCAGTGAACGCGGGGGGGAAAACACCGGGGAGCTGTTTTTT.

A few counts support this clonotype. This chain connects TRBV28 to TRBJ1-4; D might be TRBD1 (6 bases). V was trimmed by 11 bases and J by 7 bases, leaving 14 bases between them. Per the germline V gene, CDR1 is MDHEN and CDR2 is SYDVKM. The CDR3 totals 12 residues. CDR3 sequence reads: CAVGGVSEKLFF. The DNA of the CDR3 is TGTGCCGTTGGGGGCGTCTCTGAAAAACTGTTTTTT.

The chain's CDR3 is CASSSNEVGGYF. The CDR3 DNA is TGTGCCAGCAGTTCGAACGAGGTGGGGGGGTACTTC. This chain uses TRBV28 with TRBJ2-7; D possibly corresponds to TRBD2 (6 bases). The CDR3 is 12 residues long. Per the germline V gene, CDR1 is MDHEN and CDR2 is SYDVKM. V was clipped by 4 bases and J by 12 bases, with 16 bases between them.